This passage covers 22 T cell receptor beta chains from one sample sequenced in a study of CD8 T cells in Susac syndrome (dated by TCRdb to between 2018 and 2020). Library preparation employed the immunoSEQ multiplex PCR assay. RNA was extracted using the RNeasy kit, and roughly 0.5 to 1 microgram was reverse transcribed with random hexamers. The raw public data were reprocessed by TCRdb itself: fastp quality trimming at Q25, MiXCR clonotype calling, in-frame beta chains only. Identical CDR3 proteins give one entry, which carries the most common genes and DNA. The sample profile shows 100,000 to 150,000 distinct CDR3 sequences; about 94% of them were found once. Together, the top ten hold about 0.19% of the sample. The sample consisted of CD8+ T cells from PBMCs. All receptors come from a human donor with Susac syndrome.

V gene TRBV7-9 combines with J gene TRBJ1-6, with D unclear. The CDR3 runs 16 residues. V lost 5 bases to trimming and J lost 5 bases, with 16 bases between them. Germline V gene data show CDR1 as SEHNR and CDR2 as FQNEAQ (reference sequence). CDR3 sequence reads: CASSPDVEGDNSPLHF. CDR3 sequence (DNA): TGTGCCAGCAGCCCCGACGTAGAGGGAGATAATTCACCCCTCCACTTT.

V and J are TRBV12-3 or TRBV12-4 and TRBJ1-5; no reliable D call. The germline V and J ends were trimmed by 3 bases and 3 bases, with 3 bases remaining between them. The CDR3 totals 12 residues. CDR3 nucleotide sequence: TGTGCCAGCAGTTTCTACAATCAGCCCCAGCATTTT. Amino acid sequence: CASSFYNQPQHF.

The chain couples TRBV30 to TRBJ2-5; 8 positions agree with TRBD2. The CDR3 length is 14 residues. The germline gives CDR1 GTSNPN, CDR2 SVGIG (reference sequence). Trimming took 4 bases from V and 5 from J; bases not matched to a gene: 9. CDR3 sequence: CAWTGTSIWETQYF. In nucleotides, the CDR3 is TGTGCCTGGACCGGGACTAGTATTTGGGAGACCCAGTACTTC.

The J gene is TRBJ2-5, the V gene TRBV28; TRBD1 agrees at 9 bases. From germline, CDR1 is MDHEN and CDR2 SYDVKM. J gave up 7 bases and V 5 bases, and 14 bases lay outside the gene matches. The CDR3 has 16 amino acids. The CDR3 sequence is CASSPQTGQGIWTQYF. CDR3 nucleotides: TGTGCCAGCAGTCCCCAAACCGGACAGGGGATTTGGACCCAGTACTTC.

The CDR3 reads CATSQGAESDTQYF. CDR3 DNA sequence: TGTGCCACCAGTCAGGGGGCAGAATCAGATACGCAGTATTTT. The V and J genes are TRBV15 and TRBJ2-3; TRBD1 aligns across 8 bases. Losses at the gene ends were 6 bases for V and 4 bases for J; bases not matched to a gene: 6. In germline, CDR1 is LNHNV, CDR2 YYDKDF (reference sequence). This CDR3 spans 14 amino acids.

The gene calls are TRBV6-4 and TRBJ2-3, with D maybe TRBD1 (6 bases). The CDR3 totals 16 residues. Germline V gene data show CDR1 as MRHNA and CDR2 as SNTAGT. The ends were cut back, 0 bases at V and 0 bases at J, with 10 bases in the middle. The CDR3 DNA sequence: TGTGCCAGCAGTGACTCCTCACAGGGAAGCACAGATACGCAGTATTTT. It is translated as CASSDSSQGSTDTQYF.

The rearrangement uses TRBV7-9 and TRBJ2-1, with D possibly being TRBD2 (5 bases). Trimming left V 0 bases short and J 3 bases short, with 9 bases between. Per germline, CDR1 SEHNR and CDR2 FQNEAQ (reference sequence). There are 15 residues in the CDR3. CDR3 region: CASSLAFGSYNEQFF. CDR3 coding DNA: TGTGCCAGCAGCTTAGCGTTTGGGAGCTACAATGAGCAGTTCTTC. The full variable domain, completed using reference TRBV7-9 and TRBJ2-1, is DTGVSQNPRHKITKRGQNVTFRCDPISEHNRLYWYRQTLGQGPEFLTYFQNEAQLEKSRLLSDRFSAERPKGSFSTLEIQRTEQGDSAMYLCASSLAFGSYNEQFFGPGTRLTVL.

The chain is built from TRBV28 and TRBJ1-5, with 12 bases that match TRBD1. V gave up 6 bases and J gave up 2 bases; unmatched junction bases: 8. The germline gives CDR1 MDHEN, CDR2 SYDVKM. This CDR3 comprises 17 residues. As DNA, the CDR3 is TGTGCCAGCAGGTCCGGGACAGGGGGCATTGGCAATCAGCCCCAGCATTTT. Its translation is CASRSGTGGIGNQPQHF.

The J gene is TRBJ1-2, the V gene TRBV4-1; 8 nucleotides match TRBD1. V shed 1 base and J 2 bases; nucleotides not matched to a gene: 0. Germline values: CDR1 MGHRA, CDR2 YSYEKL. The CDR3 is 14 amino acids. CDR3: CASSQGTGNYGYTF. CDR3 in DNA: TGCGCCAGCAGCCAAGGGACAGGGAACTATGGCTACACCTTC.

In this sample, this clonotype turned up a few times. The V and J genes are TRBV5-6 and TRBJ1-5, with D uncertain. The germline V gene has CDR1 SGHDT and CDR2 YYEEEE. This CDR3 is 12 amino acids long. The V and J ends lost 0 bases and 5 bases respectively, with 3 bases between them. CDR3 region: CASSLGDQPQHF. CDR3 coding DNA: TGTGCCAGCAGCTTGGGTGATCAGCCCCAGCATTTT.

The rearrangement links TRBV2 to TRBJ1-1; D is ambiguous. V lost 6 bases to trimming and J lost 8 bases, with 10 bases between them. From germline, CDR1 is SNHLY and CDR2 FYNNEI. The CDR3 covers 11 residues. CDR3: CASRDVIEAFF. CDR3 DNA sequence: TGTGCCAGCAGGGACGTGATAGAAGCTTTCTTT.

V gene TRBV10-3 combines with J gene TRBJ2-7, with TRBD1 matching 12 bases. In germline, CDR1 is ENHRY, CDR2 SYGVKD. The CDR3 sequence is 12 residues long. Trimming at V came to 11 bases and at J to 7 bases, leaving 6 bases not matched to a gene. CDR3 DNA: TGTGCCGCGGGACAGGGGGCGCGGGAGCAGTACTTC. Protein: CAAGQGAREQYF.

The CDR3 loop is CASTPGTGSSKNIQYF. The CDR3 DNA reads as TGTGCCAGCACCCCCGGAACAGGCTCCTCCAAAAACATTCAGTACTTC. This chain uses TRBV21-1 with TRBJ2-4; TRBD1, the D gene given by the table, was not confirmed from the DNA. TRBV21-1 is marked as a pseudogene. CDR3 length: 16 amino acids.

This chain links TRBV20-1 with TRBJ2-7; 9 nucleotides line up with TRBD2. CDR1 DFQATT and CDR2 SNEGSKA come from the germline V gene (reference sequence). The CDR3 totals 15 residues. With 1 base clipped from V and 3 bases from J, the junction kept 7 bases outside the gene matches. The CDR3, as DNA: TGCAGTGCTAGAGTCTTAGCGGGGGATTTCTACGAGCAGTACTTC. As protein: CSARVLAGDFYEQYF.

The J gene is TRBJ2-3, the V gene TRBV11-2; 10 bases match TRBD2. CDR1 and CDR2 from the germline V gene are SGHAT and FQNNGV. The CDR3 is 17 residues long. The trim removed 4 bases at V and 5 bases at J, leaving 12 bases unmatched. In nucleotides, the CDR3 is TGTGCCAGCAGCTATGGTAGTAGCGGGGGGTTTGGAGATACGCAGTATTTT. Protein: CASSYGSSGGFGDTQYF.

The rearrangement uses TRBV7-9 and TRBJ2-1; D gene uncertain. The CDR3 is 11 amino acids. V was clipped by 6 bases and J by 7 bases, with 7 bases between them. Germline assignment: CDR1 SEHNR and CDR2 FQNEAQ (reference sequence). The CDR3 spells CASRDLNEQFF. The CDR3 nucleotides read TGTGCCAGCAGAGACTTGAATGAGCAGTTCTTC.

J is TRBJ2-1 and V is TRBV29-1; 9 bases line up with TRBD2. CDR3 length: 17 amino acids. Looked up from germline, CDR1 is SQVTM and CDR2 is ANQGSEA. V lost 4 bases and J lost 4; bases outside the gene matches: 14. DNA for the CDR3: TGCAGCGTTGCCAAACTCCCTTTAGCGGGAGAGTACAATGAGCAGTTCTTC. Encoded protein: CSVAKLPLAGEYNEQFF.

The chain has TRBV20-1 and TRBJ2-5; D gene uncertain. CDR3 size: 16 residues. V shed 5 bases and J shed 2 bases, with 21 bases lying between them. CDR1 DFQATT and CDR2 SNEGSKA come from the germline V gene (reference sequence). The CDR3 spells CSAQSLSDQPQETQYF. The CDR3 DNA follows: TGCAGTGCTCAGTCCCTAAGCGACCAACCTCAAGAGACCCAGTACTTC.

The chain couples TRBV12-3 or TRBV12-4 to TRBJ2-5; D possibly corresponds to TRBD1 (6 bases). The CDR3 loop spans 11 amino acids. Trimming took 6 bases from V and 8 from J, leaving 10 bases between them. The DNA for the CDR3 is TGTGCCAGCAGCAAGGGGGACACCCAGTACTTC. Its protein product is CASSKGDTQYF.

V usage is TRBV7-9 and J usage is TRBJ1-6, with D perhaps TRBD1 (6 bases). The germline gives CDR1 SEHNR, CDR2 FQNEAQ (reference sequence). The CDR3 runs to 14 residues. Trimming removed 5 bases from V and 14 bases from J, with 19 bases in between. The CDR3 DNA reads TGTGCCAGCAGCACCACAGGGACCTCGGCGTCCCTCCACTTT. This codes for CASSTTGTSASLHF.

The V call is TRBV20-1, the J call TRBJ2-7; TRBD1 might be the D (6 bases). The CDR3 runs 16 residues. V was clipped by 0 bases and J by 0 bases, with 15 bases between them. Germline V gene data show CDR1 as DFQATT and CDR2 as SNEGSKA (reference sequence). The CDR3 nucleotides are TGCAGTGCTAGAGACGACCAGGGGCTTCCCTCCTACGAGCAGTACTTC. Its translation: CSARDDQGLPSYEQYF.

The sample holds a few counts of this clonotype. The chain joins TRBV6-5 to TRBJ2-3; a possible D gene is TRBD2 (5 bases). Germline V gene sequence: CDR1 MNHEY, CDR2 SVGAGI. The V gene lost 6 bases and the J gene lost 0 bases, with 13 bases spanning the gap. The CDR3 is 15 amino acids. CDR3 amino acids: CASSYRAESTDTQYF. DNA of the CDR3: TGTGCCAGCAGCTACCGAGCGGAAAGCACAGATACGCAGTATTTT.